The T cell receptor beta chain described here comes from a study of cytomegalovirus exposure and HLA in healthy donors. Using immunoSEQ multiplex PCR, the repertoire was profiled, and TCRdb retains in-frame clones only, with some absent. Of 95,000 to 150,000 clones in the sample, about 85% were seen once. The CDR3 runs to 16 residues. Between the trimmed V and J ends, which lost 6 bases and 0 bases, there was a span of 17 bases. Germline CDR1 and CDR2: MGHDK and SYGVNS. This sequence originates from a woman in her twenties or thirties in good health and CMV-seronegative. V usage is TRBV25-1 and J usage is TRBJ1-2, with D hard to call. Sequenced input: PBMCs. CDR3 bases: TGTGCCAGCAGGGACTCCACTCGCCTCCCTAACTATGGCTACACCTTC. Its translation is CASRDSTRLPNYGYTF.